This T cell receptor (beta chain) is from a study of persistence of HIV-infected CD4 T cells. V shed 3 bases and J shed 7 bases, with 15 bases lying between them. The CDR3 has 14 amino acids. Per germline, CDR1 LNHDA and CDR2 SQIVND (reference sequence). The libraries were made with immunoSEQ version 4 in survey mode. Sequencing used immunoSEQ multiplex PCR; TCRdb keeps in-frame clones, though not all of them. The profile covers around 13,000 clones, with 65% to 75% appearing a single time and 15% to 20% taken by the ten largest. As regards this clone: Its antigen is undetermined.

Stimulation used approximately 9.6 ug/mL lysate from CMV-infected fibroblasts. Responding CD4+ T cells were sorted by upregulation of both CD40 ligand and CD69. Donors had CD4+ T cell counts above 400 cells/uL and were CMV-seropositive. Here the sequenced sample was CD4+ T cells sorted from PBMCs after approximately 20-hour stimulation, taken from a patient who received antiretroviral therapy. V usage is TRBV19 and J usage is TRBJ1-1; TRBD1 is a possible D gene (5 bases). The clonotype was recovered from an adult man with HIV who was CMV-seropositive. CDR3 amino acids: CASSIPGTRLEAFF. DNA of the CDR3: TGTGCCAGTAGTATCCCAGGGACGAGACTTGAAGCTTTCTTT.